This TCR beta chain was found in a study of cytomegalovirus exposure and HLA in healthy donors. With 60 Vbeta and 13 Jbeta primers, the PCR was carried out. Profiled with immunoSEQ multiplex PCR; TCRdb holds only in-frame clones, not every one. The table lists roughly 140,000 clones, about 80% of them singletons. Overall study findings and caveats: Later analysis identified 17,000 or so TCR beta sequences associated with HLA alleles, using a false discovery rate threshold of 0.05. The study designated around 150 TCR beta chains cytomegalovirus-associated.

With regard to this clone: What it binds is not known.

V was trimmed by 1 base and J by 9 bases, leaving 14 bases between them. Germline CDR1 SGDLS, CDR2 YYNGEE. There are 14 residues in the CDR3. The receptor's source is a man between 35 and 55 years old in good health and CMV-seropositive. The sample consisted of PBMCs. V usage is TRBV9 and J usage is TRBJ2-1; possible D gene TRBD2, 5 bases. CDR3: CASSVNPGNAEQFF. CDR3 in DNA: TGTGCCAGCAGCGTAAATCCGGGGAACGCTGAGCAGTTCTTC.